This passage covers 5 T cell receptor beta chains from one sample sequenced in a study of shared clonotypes between healthy human individuals. Libraries were prepared by immunoSEQ multiplex PCR; TCRdb keeps only in-frame clonotypes and omits some of them. This table holds about 2.4 million clones, 80% to 95% found once. Sequenced input: naive CD4+ T cells from PBMCs. Specified subset: CD45RA+ positively selected. The source of these receptors is a man between 18 and 35 years old in good health. Some clones in this sample may be carry-over from other donors' samples.

V and J are TRBV6-5 and TRBJ1-2; a weak D match, TRBD1 (6 bases). The germline V gene has CDR1 MNHEY and CDR2 SVGAGI. Trimming removed 4 bases at V and 5 bases at J, with 11 bases between. This CDR3 spans 13 amino acids. CDR3 sequence reads: CASSFGRGYGYTF. CDR3 nucleotide sequence: TGTGCCAGCAGTTTCGGCAGGGGATATGGCTACACCTTC.

The V gene is TRBV23-1, the J gene TRBJ1-5, with D uncertain. TRBV23-1 is noted as an ORF with a role that remains uncertain. The V end lost 2 bases, the J end lost 0 bases, and 5 bases lay between the germline ends. The CDR3 length is 14 residues. CDR3 protein: CASSQGVSNQPQHF. The CDR3 DNA reads as TGCGCCAGCAGTCAAGGGGTTAGCAATCAGCCCCAGCATTTT.

The chain has TRBV6-5 and TRBJ2-1, with D unresolved. V lost 0 bases and J 4 bases, leaving 13 bases between the germline ends. The CDR3 runs 16 residues. Per the germline V gene, CDR1 is MNHEY and CDR2 is SVGAGI. The CDR3 region has the DNA TGTGCCAGCAGTTACTCGAGGCAGCCAGTTTACAATGAGCAGTTCTTC. It codes for CASSYSRQPVYNEQFF.

The genes are TRBV11-1 and TRBJ2-5; D may match TRBD1 or TRBD2 (5 bases each). The CDR3 contains 13 residues. Looked up from germline, CDR1 is SGHAT and CDR2 is FQDESV (reference sequence). V was trimmed by 5 bases and J by 4 bases, leaving 11 bases between them. The CDR3 sequence: CASSTGRRETQYF. In DNA, the CDR3 is TGTGCCAGCAGCACGGGACGTCGAGAGACCCAGTACTTC. Combining the CDR3 with reference TRBV11-1 and TRBJ2-5 gives the whole variable domain EAEVAQSPRYKITEKSQAVAFWCDPISGHATLYWYRQILGQGPELLVQFQDESVVDDSQLPKDRFSAERLKGVDSTLKIQPAELGDSAMYLCASSTGRRETQYFGPGTRLLVL.

For this clone: This CDR3 is also generated by other DNA sequences in the sample. The chain has TRBV5-1 and TRBJ2-1; 9 bases map to TRBD2. V was clipped by 0 bases and J by 7 bases; unmatched bases: 2. The germline V gene encodes CDR1 SGHRS and CDR2 YFSETQ. The CDR3 has 14 amino acids. Here the CDR3 reads CASSLGAGGNEQFF. The CDR3 bases are TGCGCCAGCAGCTTGGGTGCGGGGGGGAATGAGCAGTTCTTC.